This entry describes one T cell receptor (beta chain). The target antigen is unknown. Germline V gives CDR1 MNHEY, CDR2 SVGAGI. The CDR3 contains 14 residues. The V end lost 4 bases, the J end lost 3 bases, and 10 bases lay between the germline ends. This specimen comes from a study of cytomegalovirus exposure and HLA in healthy donors. The PCR made use of 60 Vbeta and 13 Jbeta primers. Assay used: immunoSEQ multiplex PCR; TCRdb lists only in-frame clones, some missing. The sample carries fewer than 200,000 clones, roughly 70% recorded once. Sampled while nominally healthy, donors likely had unrecorded immune exposures. The study's findings and limits: In a later analysis, a missense DCLRE1C variant was linked to TCR beta V- and J-gene trimming. Later on, an analysis showed TCR association rates differing by HLA locus, with DRB1 the most and HLA-C the fewest. A later analysis associated some 18,000 TCR beta sequences with HLA alleles at a 0.05 false discovery rate.

The chain couples TRBV6-5 to TRBJ1-5; D gene ambiguous. This receptor was identified in a woman aged 40 to 50 in good health and CMV-seropositive. Source material: PBMCs. In DNA form, the CDR3 reads TGTGCCAGCAGTTCCGCAGGCCCCAATCAGCCCCAGCATTTT. It codes for CASSSAGPNQPQHF.